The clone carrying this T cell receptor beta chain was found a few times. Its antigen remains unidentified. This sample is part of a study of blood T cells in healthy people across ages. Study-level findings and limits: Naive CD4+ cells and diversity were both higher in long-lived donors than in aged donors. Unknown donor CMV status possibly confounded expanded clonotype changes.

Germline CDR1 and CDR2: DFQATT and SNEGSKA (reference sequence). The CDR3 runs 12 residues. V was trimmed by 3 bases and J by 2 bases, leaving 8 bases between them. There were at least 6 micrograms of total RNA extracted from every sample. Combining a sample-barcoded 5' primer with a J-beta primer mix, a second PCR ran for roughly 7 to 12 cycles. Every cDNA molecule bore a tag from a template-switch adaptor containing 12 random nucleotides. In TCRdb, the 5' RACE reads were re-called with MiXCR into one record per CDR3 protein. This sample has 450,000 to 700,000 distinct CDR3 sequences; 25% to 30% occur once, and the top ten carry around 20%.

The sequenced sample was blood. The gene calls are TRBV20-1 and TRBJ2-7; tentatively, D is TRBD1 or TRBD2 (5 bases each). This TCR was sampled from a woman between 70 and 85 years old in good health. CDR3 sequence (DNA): TGCAGTGCTAGCCGGGACCCCTACGAGCAGTACTTC. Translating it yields CSASRDPYEQYF.